This entry is about one T cell receptor (beta chain). The source of the sample is a study of T-cell reconstitution after alpha-beta-depleted transplantation in children. The library targeted TCRbeta and was prepared with unique molecular identifiers. Via MiXCR, TCRdb re-called the PCR reads, giving one row per CDR3 protein. The sample lists about 420,000 distinct CDR3 sequences; 11% were seen once. The CDR3 has 14 amino acids. The J segment lost 9 bases and the V segment lost 4 bases, leaving 7 bases of the junction unmatched. Germline CDR1 reads LGHNA; CDR2 reads YNFKEQ. The genes are TRBV4-2 and TRBJ2-5, with 11 bases aligning to TRBD1. The receptor was derived from a human donor who donated a stem cell graft to a child with acute myeloid leukemia. Here the sequenced sample was PBMCs from the stem cell graft donor, taken from the stem cell graft. DNA of the CDR3: TGTGCCAGCAGCCCGGGACAGGGGGTCGGGGCCCAGTACTTC. Amino acid sequence: CASSPGQGVGAQYF.